A single sample gave rise to the 4 T cell receptor beta chains below, sequenced in a study of shared clonotypes between healthy human individuals. Sequencing used immunoSEQ multiplex PCR; TCRdb keeps in-frame clones, though not all of them. Of over 950,000 clones in the sample, roughly 80% are singletons; the top ten hold 0.89%. Source material: memory CD4+ T cells from PBMCs. Subset here: CD45RA-negative fraction. The receptor set was obtained from a man younger than 30 in good health. Some clones in this sample may be carry-over from other donors' samples.

This sequence joins TRBV14 and TRBJ2-7; D unresolved. Germline CDR1 SGHDN, CDR2 FVKESK. The CDR3 covers 11 residues. The V and J ends lost 5 bases and 7 bases respectively, with 9 bases between them. In DNA form, the CDR3 reads TGTGCCAGCAGCTTCCGTGGGGAGCAGTACTTC. Translation: CASSFRGEQYF. Together with reference TRBV14 and TRBJ2-7, the CDR3 gives the full variable domain: EAGVTQFPSHSVIEKGQTVTLRCDPISGHDNLYWYRRVMGKEIKFLLHFVKESKQDESGMPNNRFLAERTGGTYSTLKVQPAELEDSGVYFCASSFRGEQYFGPGTRLTVT.

J is TRBJ2-4 and V is TRBV9; D unresolved. Looked up from germline, CDR1 is SGDLS and CDR2 is YYNGEE. This CDR3 has 13 amino acids. V was shortened by 0 bases and J by 6 bases, with 7 bases between the two germline ends. The CDR3 spells CASSVDPLNIQYF. CDR3 sequence (DNA): TGTGCCAGCAGCGTAGACCCACTAAACATTCAGTACTTC. The full variable domain, rest sourced from reference TRBV9 and TRBJ2-4, is DSGVTQTPKHLITATGQRVTLRCSPRSGDLSVYWYQQSLDQGLQFLIQYYNGEERAKGNILERFSAQQFPDLHSELNLSSLELGDSALYFCASSVDPLNIQYFGAGTRLSVL.

The gene calls are TRBV28 and TRBJ1-1; D unclear. The CDR3 runs to 14 residues. Germline assignment: CDR1 MDHEN and CDR2 SYDVKM. Trimming took off 6 bases at V and 0 bases at J, with 11 bases between the two ends. The CDR3 bases are TGTGCCAGCAGGTTACTCGGCATGAACACTGAAGCTTTCTTT. It yields the protein CASRLLGMNTEAFF.

The V gene is TRBV5-6, the J gene TRBJ1-5; no reliable D call. The V and J ends lost 0 bases and 5 bases respectively, with 15 bases between them. Germline V gives CDR1 SGHDT, CDR2 YYEEEE. CDR3 size: 16 residues. The DNA of the CDR3 is TGTGCCAGCAGCTTGGGCCTAAACCGGGAGGATCAGCCCCAGCATTTT. This translates into CASSLGLNREDQPQHF.